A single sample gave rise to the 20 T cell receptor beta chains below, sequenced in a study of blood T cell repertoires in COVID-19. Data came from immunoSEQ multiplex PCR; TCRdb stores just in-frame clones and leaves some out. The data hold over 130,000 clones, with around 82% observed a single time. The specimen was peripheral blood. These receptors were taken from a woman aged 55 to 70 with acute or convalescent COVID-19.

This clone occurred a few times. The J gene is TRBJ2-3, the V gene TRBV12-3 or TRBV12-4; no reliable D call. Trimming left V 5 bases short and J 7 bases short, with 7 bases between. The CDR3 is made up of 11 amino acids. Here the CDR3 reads CASSASNTQYF. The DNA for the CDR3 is TGTGCCAGCAGTGCCTCTAATACGCAGTATTTT.

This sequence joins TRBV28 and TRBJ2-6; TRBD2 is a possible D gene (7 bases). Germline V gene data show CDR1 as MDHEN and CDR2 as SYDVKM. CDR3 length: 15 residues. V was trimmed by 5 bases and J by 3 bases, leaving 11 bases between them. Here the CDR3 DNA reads TGTGCCAGCAGTGCCGGGGGGCATGGGGCCAACGTCCTGACTTTC. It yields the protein CASSAGGHGANVLTF.

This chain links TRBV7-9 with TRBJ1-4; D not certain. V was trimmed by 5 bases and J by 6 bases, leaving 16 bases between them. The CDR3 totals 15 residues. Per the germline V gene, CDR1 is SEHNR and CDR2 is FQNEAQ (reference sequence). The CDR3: CASSVTSGGDEKLFF. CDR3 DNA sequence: TGTGCCAGCAGCGTAACGAGTGGAGGTGATGAAAAACTGTTTTTT.

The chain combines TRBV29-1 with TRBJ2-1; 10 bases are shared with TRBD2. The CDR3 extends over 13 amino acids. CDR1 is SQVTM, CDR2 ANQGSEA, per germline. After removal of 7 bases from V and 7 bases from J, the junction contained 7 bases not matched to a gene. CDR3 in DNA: TGCAGCGCCCGAGCGGGAGGGTTGAATGAGCAGTTCTTC. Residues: CSARAGGLNEQFF.

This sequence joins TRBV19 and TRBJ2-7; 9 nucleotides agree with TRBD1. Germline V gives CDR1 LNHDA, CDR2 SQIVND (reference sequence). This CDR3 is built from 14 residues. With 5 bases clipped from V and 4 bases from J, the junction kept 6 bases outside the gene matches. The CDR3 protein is CASSHRDRVYEQYF. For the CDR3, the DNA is TGTGCCAGTAGTCACCGGGACAGGGTATACGAGCAGTACTTC.

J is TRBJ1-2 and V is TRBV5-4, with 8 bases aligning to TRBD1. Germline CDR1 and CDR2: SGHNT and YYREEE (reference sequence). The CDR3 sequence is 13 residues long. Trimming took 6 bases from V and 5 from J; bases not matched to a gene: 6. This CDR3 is CASIDRGGYGYTF. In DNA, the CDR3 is TGTGCCAGCATCGACAGGGGAGGATATGGCTACACCTTC. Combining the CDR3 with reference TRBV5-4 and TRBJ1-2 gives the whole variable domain ETGVTQSPTHLIKTRGQQVTLRCSSQSGHNTVSWYQQALGQGPQFIFQYYREEENGRGNFPPRFSGLQFPNYSSELNVNALELDDSALYLCASIDRGGYGYTFGSGTRLTVV.

The CDR3 is CASSFPGGEQYF. CDR3 DNA sequence: TGTGCCAGCAGTTTCCCAGGAGGCGAGCAGTACTTC. This chain uses TRBV27 with TRBJ2-7, with TRBD2 as a possible D gene (5 bases). This CDR3 contains 12 residues. Germline assignment: CDR1 MNHEY and CDR2 SMNVEV (reference sequence). The V gene lost 3 bases and the J gene lost 6 bases, with 9 bases spanning the gap.

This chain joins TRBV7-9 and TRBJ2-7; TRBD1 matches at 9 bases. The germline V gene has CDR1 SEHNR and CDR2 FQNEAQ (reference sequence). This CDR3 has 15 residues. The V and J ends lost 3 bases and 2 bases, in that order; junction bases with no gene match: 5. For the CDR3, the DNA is TGTGCCAGCAGCTTCCGGGACAGGGACCCCTACGAGCAGTACTTC. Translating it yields CASSFRDRDPYEQYF.

The CDR3 DNA reads TGTGCCATCAGCCCAGGGGTCCATGAGCAGTTCTTC. It codes for CAISPGVHEQFF. The V call is TRBV10-3, the J call TRBJ2-1, with TRBD1 as a possible D gene (6 bases). Deletions cut 6 bases from V and 8 bases from J, with 11 bases between. Looked up from germline, CDR1 is ENHRY and CDR2 is SYGVKD. The CDR3 sequence is 12 residues long.

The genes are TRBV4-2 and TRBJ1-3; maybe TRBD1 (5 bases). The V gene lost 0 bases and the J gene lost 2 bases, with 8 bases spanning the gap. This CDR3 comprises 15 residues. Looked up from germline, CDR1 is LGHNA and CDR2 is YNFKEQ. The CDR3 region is CASSQEPGAGNTIYF. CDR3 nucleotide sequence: TGTGCCAGCAGCCAAGAACCGGGGGCTGGAAACACCATATATTTT.

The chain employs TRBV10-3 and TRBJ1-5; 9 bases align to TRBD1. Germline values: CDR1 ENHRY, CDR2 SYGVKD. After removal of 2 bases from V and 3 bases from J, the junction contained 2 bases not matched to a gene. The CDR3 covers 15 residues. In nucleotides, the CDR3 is TGTGCCATCAGTGAGGACAGGGGGTTCAATCAGCCCCAGCATTTT. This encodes CAISEDRGFNQPQHF.

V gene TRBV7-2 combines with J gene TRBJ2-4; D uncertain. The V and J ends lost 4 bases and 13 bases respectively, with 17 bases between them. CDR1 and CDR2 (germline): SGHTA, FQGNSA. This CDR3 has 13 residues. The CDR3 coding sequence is TGTGCCAGCAGCTCATCGCCACAAGCCGGGCAGTACTTC. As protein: CASSSSPQAGQYF.

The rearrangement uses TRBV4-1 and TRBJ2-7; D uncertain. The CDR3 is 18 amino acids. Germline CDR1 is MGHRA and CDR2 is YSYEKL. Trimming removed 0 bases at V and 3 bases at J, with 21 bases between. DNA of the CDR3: TGCGCCAGCAGCCAAGAAGTGTGGTCTGCAAATACAATCTACGAGCAGTACTTC. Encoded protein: CASSQEVWSANTIYEQYF.

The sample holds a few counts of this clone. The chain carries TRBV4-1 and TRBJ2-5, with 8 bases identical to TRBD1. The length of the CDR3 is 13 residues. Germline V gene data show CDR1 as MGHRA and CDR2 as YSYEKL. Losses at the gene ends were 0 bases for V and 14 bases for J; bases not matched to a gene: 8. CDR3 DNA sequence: TGCGCCAGCAGCCAAGATTCGGGGACAGGCCGCTACTTC. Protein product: CASSQDSGTGRYF.

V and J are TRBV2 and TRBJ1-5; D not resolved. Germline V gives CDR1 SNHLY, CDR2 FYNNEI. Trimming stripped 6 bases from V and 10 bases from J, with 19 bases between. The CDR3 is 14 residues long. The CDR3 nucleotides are TGTGCCAGCAGCCAACAATACCGGGATACACCCCAGCATTTT. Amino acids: CASSQQYRDTPQHF. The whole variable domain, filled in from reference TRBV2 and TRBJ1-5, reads EPEVTQTPSHQVTQMGQEVILRCVPISNHLYFYWYRQILGQKVEFLVSFYNNEISEKSEIFDDQFSVERPDGSNFTLKIRSTKLEDSAMYFCASSQQYRDTPQHFGDGTRLSIL.

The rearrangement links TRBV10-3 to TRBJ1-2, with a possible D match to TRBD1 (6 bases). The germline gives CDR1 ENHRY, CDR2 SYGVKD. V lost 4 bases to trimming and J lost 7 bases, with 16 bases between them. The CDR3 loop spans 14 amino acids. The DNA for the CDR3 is TGTGCCATCAGTGTCAGTCAGGGGTTGATTGGCTACACCTTC. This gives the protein CAISVSQGLIGYTF.

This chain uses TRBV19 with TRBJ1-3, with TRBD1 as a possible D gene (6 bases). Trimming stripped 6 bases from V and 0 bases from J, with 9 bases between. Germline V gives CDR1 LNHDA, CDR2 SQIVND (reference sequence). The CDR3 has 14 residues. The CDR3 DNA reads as TGTGCCAGTAGAAGGACAGTCTCTGGAAACACCATATATTTT. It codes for CASRRTVSGNTIYF.

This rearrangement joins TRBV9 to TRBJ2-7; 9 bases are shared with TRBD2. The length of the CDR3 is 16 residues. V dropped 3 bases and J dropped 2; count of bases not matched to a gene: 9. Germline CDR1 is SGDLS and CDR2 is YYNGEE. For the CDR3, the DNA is TGTGCCAGCAGCGCGGGTACTAGCGGGCTTACCTACGAGCAGTACTTC. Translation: CASSAGTSGLTYEQYF.

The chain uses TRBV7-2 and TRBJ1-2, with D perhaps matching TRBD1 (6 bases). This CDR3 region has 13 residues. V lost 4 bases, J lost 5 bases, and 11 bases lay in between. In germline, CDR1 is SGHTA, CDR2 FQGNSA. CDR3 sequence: CASSSYRAYGYTF. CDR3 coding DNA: TGTGCCAGCAGCTCCTACAGGGCGTATGGCTACACCTTC.

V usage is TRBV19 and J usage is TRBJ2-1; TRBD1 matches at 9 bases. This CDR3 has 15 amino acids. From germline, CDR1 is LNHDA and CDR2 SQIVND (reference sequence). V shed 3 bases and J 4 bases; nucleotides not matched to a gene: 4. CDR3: CASSIIGTGYNEQFF. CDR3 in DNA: TGTGCCAGTAGTATCATTGGGACAGGGTACAATGAGCAGTTCTTC.